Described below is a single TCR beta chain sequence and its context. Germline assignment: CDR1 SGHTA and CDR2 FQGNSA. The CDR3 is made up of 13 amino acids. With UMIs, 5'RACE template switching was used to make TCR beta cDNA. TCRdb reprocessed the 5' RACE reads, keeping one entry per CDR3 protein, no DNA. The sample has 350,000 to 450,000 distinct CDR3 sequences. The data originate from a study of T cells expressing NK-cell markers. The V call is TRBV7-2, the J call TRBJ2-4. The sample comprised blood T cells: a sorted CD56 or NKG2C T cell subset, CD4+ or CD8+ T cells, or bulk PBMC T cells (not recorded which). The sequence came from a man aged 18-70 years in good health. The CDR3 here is CASSNDRTGIQYF.